One and the same sample provided the 24 T cell receptor beta chains below, sequenced in a study of monozygotic twins with inflammatory bowel disease. No DNA is given; TCRdb re-called the 5' RACE reads and lists each CDR3 protein once. This sample's clone table lists over 100,000 distinct CDR3 sequences. The sequenced sample consisted of blood. Receptors were obtained from a human donor with ulcerative colitis or Crohn's disease, or a healthy co-twin of an affected twin (not recorded which).

The chain carries TRBV28 and TRBJ2-7; TCRdb picks TRBD2, but there is no DNA to check that call. CDR1 and CDR2 from the germline V gene are MDHEN and SYDVKM. The CDR3 consists of 15 residues. The CDR3 sequence: CASSFPLAGSYEQYF.

The CDR3 loop is CSVALVANTGELFF. V is TRBV29-1 and J is TRBJ2-2. This CDR3 is 14 amino acids long. CDR1 and CDR2 from the germline V gene are SQVTM and ANQGSEA.

The V call is TRBV29-1, the J call TRBJ2-7; TCRdb's assignment of TRBD1 cannot be checked, as there is no DNA. CDR1 is SQVTM and CDR2 is ANQGSEA in the germline V gene. The CDR3 covers 15 residues. CDR3 amino acids: CSATGHPSSGYEQYF.

The chain has TRBV7-7 and TRBJ2-1; TCRdb reports TRBD1, a call that lacks DNA to check it against. This CDR3 has 17 residues. The V gene's germline CDR1 is SSHAT and CDR2 FNYEAQ (reference sequence). CDR3: CASSLGDPGGLYNEQFF.

The chain recombines TRBV28 with TRBJ2-1. Germline CDR1 MDHEN, CDR2 SYDVKM. The length of the CDR3 is 14 residues. This CDR3 is CASSLDWVHNEQFF.

J is TRBJ1-5 and V is TRBV10-3. Germline CDR1 and CDR2: ENHRY and SYGVKD. CDR3 size: 13 residues. CDR3 residues: CAIRPDSNQPQHF.

The V call is TRBV12-3 or TRBV12-4, the J call TRBJ2-7. This CDR3 has 12 amino acids. The CDR3 sequence: CASSFFMLEQYF.

The J gene is TRBJ2-6, the V gene TRBV28. This CDR3 region has 15 residues. CDR1 MDHEN and CDR2 SYDVKM come from the germline V gene. CDR3 protein: CASSPQGSGANVLTF.

This chain uses TRBV24-1 with TRBJ1-1; with no DNA, the TCRdb D assignment of TRBD1 cannot be verified. There are 13 residues in the CDR3. The germline V gene has CDR1 KGHDR and CDR2 SFDVKD. CDR3 protein: CATSPTGDTEAFF.

The V gene is TRBV14, the J gene TRBJ1-6; TCRdb's assignment of TRBD1 cannot be checked, as there is no DNA. CDR1 and CDR2 from the germline V gene are SGHDN and FVKESK. The CDR3 runs to 15 residues. The chain's CDR3 is CASSPLTGYNSPLHF.

This chain connects TRBV7-2 to TRBJ1-5; absent DNA, TCRdb's TRBD1 call cannot be checked. Germline values: CDR1 SGHTA, CDR2 FQGNSA. CDR3 length: 15 amino acids. CDR3 sequence reads: CASSLVTGGDQPQHF.

This sequence joins TRBV20-1 and TRBJ2-7; the D call from TCRdb, TRBD2, cannot be confirmed without DNA. The germline V gene has CDR1 DFQATT and CDR2 SNEGSKA (reference sequence). This CDR3 is built from 14 residues. The chain's CDR3 is CSASHGLGGYEQYF.

The chain employs TRBV5-5 and TRBJ1-4; TCRdb's D gene call, TRBD1, goes unchecked for lack of DNA. Germline-derived CDR1 and CDR2 are SGHKS and YYEKEE (reference sequence). This CDR3 is 14 amino acids long. The CDR3: CASSFGGLNEKLFF. Based on the CDR3 plus reference TRBV5-5 and TRBJ1-4, the full variable domain is DAGVTQSPTHLIKTRGQQVTLRCSPISGHKSVSWYQQVLGQGPQFIFQYYEKEERGRGNFPDRFSARQFPNYSSELNVNALLLGDSALYLCASSFGGLNEKLFFGSGTQLSVL.

This chain links TRBV18 with TRBJ1-1; TCRdb designates TRBD1, a call that cannot be tested without DNA. Germline lookup yields CDR1 KGHSH and CDR2 LQKENI. CDR3 length: 16 amino acids. CDR3 residues: CASSPLMTGMNTEAFF.

V and J are TRBV5-1 and TRBJ2-5; TCRdb designates TRBD1, a call that cannot be tested without DNA. CDR3 length equals 16 residues. Per the germline V gene, CDR1 is SGHRS and CDR2 is YFSETQ. The CDR3 sequence is CASSLAGQGGQETQYF.

The chain uses TRBV15 and TRBJ2-4. Germline V CDR1 and CDR2: LNHNV, YYDKDF (reference sequence). The CDR3 consists of 14 residues. This CDR3 is CATSGLAGGDIQYF.

The J gene is TRBJ1-5, the V gene TRBV5-1; TCRdb picks TRBD1, but there is no DNA to check that call. The length of the CDR3 is 16 residues. CDR1 is SGHRS, CDR2 YFSETQ, per germline. The CDR3 sequence is CASSPGTGEGGGPQHF.

The chain carries TRBV12-3 or TRBV12-4 and TRBJ2-1. This CDR3 contains 13 residues. CDR3: CASSFLADNEQFF.

The chain joins TRBV4-2 to TRBJ1-2; lacking DNA, the TRBD1 call made by TCRdb goes unchecked. CDR3 length: 16 residues. Germline CDR1 is LGHNA and CDR2 is YNFKEQ. CDR3 loop: CASSQDGGTGAYGYTF.

This rearrangement joins TRBV5-4 to TRBJ2-5; TCRdb's D call of TRBD1 is untestable without DNA. The CDR3 is made up of 16 amino acids. The germline gives CDR1 SGHNT, CDR2 YYREEE (reference sequence). The chain's CDR3 is CASSLPRTDFQETQYF.

The genes are TRBV12-3 or TRBV12-4 and TRBJ2-7; the D call from TCRdb, TRBD2, cannot be confirmed without DNA. The CDR3 runs to 13 residues. The CDR3 protein is CASGPSSRGGQYF.

CDR3 region: CASSQDKVTNYGYTF. This chain connects TRBV4-2 to TRBJ1-2. The CDR3 is made up of 15 amino acids. Germline values: CDR1 LGHNA, CDR2 YNFKEQ.

The chain combines TRBV20-1 with TRBJ2-1; lacking DNA, the TRBD1 call made by TCRdb goes unchecked. In germline, CDR1 is DFQATT, CDR2 SNEGSKA (reference sequence). CDR3 length: 18 residues. CDR3 in amino acids: CSASSTSGRDTSYNEQFF.

The CDR3 reads CASTLDREGETQYF. The genes are TRBV9 and TRBJ2-5; without DNA, the TCRdb call of TRBD1 cannot be checked. The germline V gene encodes CDR1 SGDLS and CDR2 YYNGEE. The CDR3 is made up of 14 amino acids.